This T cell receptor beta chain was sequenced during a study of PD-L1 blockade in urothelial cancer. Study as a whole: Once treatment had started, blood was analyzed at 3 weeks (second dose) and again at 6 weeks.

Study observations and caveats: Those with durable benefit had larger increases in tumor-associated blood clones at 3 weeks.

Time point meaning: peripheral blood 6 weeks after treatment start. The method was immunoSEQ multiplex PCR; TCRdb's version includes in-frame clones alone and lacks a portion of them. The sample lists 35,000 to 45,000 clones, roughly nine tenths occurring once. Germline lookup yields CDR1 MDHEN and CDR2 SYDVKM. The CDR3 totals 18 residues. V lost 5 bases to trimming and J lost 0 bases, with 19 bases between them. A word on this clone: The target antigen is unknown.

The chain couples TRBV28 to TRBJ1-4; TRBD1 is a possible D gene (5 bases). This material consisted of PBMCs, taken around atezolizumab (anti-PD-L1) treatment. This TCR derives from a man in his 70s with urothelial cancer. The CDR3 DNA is TGTGCCAGCAGTCCCCTCCACAGGAGCCCTGCAACTAATGAAAAACTGTTTTTT. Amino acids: CASSPLHRSPATNEKLFF.